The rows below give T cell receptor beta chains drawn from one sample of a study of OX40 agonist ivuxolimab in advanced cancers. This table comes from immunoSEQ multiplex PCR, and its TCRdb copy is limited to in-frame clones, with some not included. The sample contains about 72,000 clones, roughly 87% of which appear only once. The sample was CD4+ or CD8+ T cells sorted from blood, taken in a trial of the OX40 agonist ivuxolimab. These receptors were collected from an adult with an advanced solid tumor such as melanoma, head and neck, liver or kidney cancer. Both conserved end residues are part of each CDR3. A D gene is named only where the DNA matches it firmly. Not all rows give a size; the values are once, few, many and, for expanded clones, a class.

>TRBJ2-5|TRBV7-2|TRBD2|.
TGTGCCAGCAGCTTAGAGCGGGGAGAGACCCAGTACTTC
CASSLERGETQYF
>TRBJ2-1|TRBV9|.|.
TGTGCCAGCAGCGACCAGGGGGGGCCCTACAATGAGCAGTTCTTC
CASSDQGGPYNEQFF
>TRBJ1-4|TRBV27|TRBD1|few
TGTGCCAGCAGTTCCCGGACAGGGGGCAAACTGTTTTTT
CASSSRTGGKLFF
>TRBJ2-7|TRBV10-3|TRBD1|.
TGTGCCATCAGTGGGGACAGGGACGGGACGATGTACTCCTACGAGCAGTACTTC
CAISGDRDGTMYSYEQYF
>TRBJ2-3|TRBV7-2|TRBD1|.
TGTGCCAGCAGCTTAGGACAGGGGCTCCCAGATACGCAGTATTTT
CASSLGQGLPDTQYF
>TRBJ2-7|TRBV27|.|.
TGTGCCACCGCTCTTCGGGGGACCACCGCCGAGCAGTACTTC
CATALRGTTAEQYF
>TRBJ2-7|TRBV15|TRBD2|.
TGTGCCACCAGCAGAGTAGGGGGACTAGCGGCCTACGAGCAGTACTTC
CATSRVGGLAAYEQYF
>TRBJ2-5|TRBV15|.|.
TGTGCCACCAGCAGAGTTACAGACAGATCATTAATAGAGACCCAGTACTTC
CATSRVTDRSLIETQYF
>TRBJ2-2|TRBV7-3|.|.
TGTGCCAGCAGCTTAAGGGGCGGGATAAACACCGGGGAGCTGTTTTTT
CASSLRGGINTGELFF
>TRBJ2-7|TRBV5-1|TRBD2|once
TGCGCCAGCAAGGCGGCTAGCGGGACTTACGAGCAGTACTTC
CASKAASGTYEQYF
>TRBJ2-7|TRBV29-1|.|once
TGCAGCGTTGTCACTGTTCTCTACGAGCAGTACTTC
CSVVTVLYEQYF
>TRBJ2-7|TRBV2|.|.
TGTGCCAGCAGTGGGGGCACGCCTAACTACGAGCAGTACTTC
CASSGGTPNYEQYF
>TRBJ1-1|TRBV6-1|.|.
TGTGCCTGTTCAGGGTTCGCCGCTCGGGAAGCTTTCTTT
CACSGFAAREAFF
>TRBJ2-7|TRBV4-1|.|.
TGCGCCAGCAGCCAAGGGTCGGAACTAGCCTACGAGCAGTACTTC
CASSQGSELAYEQYF
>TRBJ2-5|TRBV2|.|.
TGTGCCAGCAGTGCGCTAAGGGGGGGCAGCCAAGAGACCCAGTACTTC
CASSALRGGSQETQYF
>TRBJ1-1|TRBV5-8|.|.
TGTGCCAGCAGCTTTACCGGGAGGACTGAAGCTTTCTTT
CASSFTGRTEAFF
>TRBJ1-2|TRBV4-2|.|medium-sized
TGTGCCAGCAGCCATGGGACTGTGGGGGGCTACACCTTC
CASSHGTVGGYTF
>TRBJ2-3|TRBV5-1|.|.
TGCGCCAGCAGCTTCCGACAAAGCACAGATACGCAGTATTTT
CASSFRQSTDTQYF
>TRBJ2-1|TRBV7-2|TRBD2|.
TGTGCCAGCAGCAAGACCGGGACTAGCGGGGGACCCTACAATGAGCAGTTCTTC
CASSKTGTSGGPYNEQFF
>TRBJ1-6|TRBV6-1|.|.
TGTGCCAGCAGTGAAGACTGGGGGAATTCACCCCTCCACTTT
CASSEDWGNSPLHF
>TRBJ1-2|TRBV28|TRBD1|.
TGTGCCAGCCTTGACAGGGAAAACTATGGCTACACCTTC
CASLDRENYGYTF
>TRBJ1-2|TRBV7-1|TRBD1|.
TGTGCCAGCAGCTATCCCGGGACAGAGTCTGGCTACACCTTC
CASSYPGTESGYTF
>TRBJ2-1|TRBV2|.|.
TGTGCCAGACTTCCCGGGGGCGGACACTTATACAATGAGCAGTTCTTC
CARLPGGGHLYNEQFF
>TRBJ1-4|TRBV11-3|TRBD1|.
TGTGCCAGCATCCAGGGGGCCTCTAATGAAAAACTGTTTTTT
CASIQGASNEKLFF
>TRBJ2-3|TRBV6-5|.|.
TGTGCCAGCAGTTCGAGGACACCTAGCACAGATACGCAGTATTTT
CASSSRTPSTDTQYF
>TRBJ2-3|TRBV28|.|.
TGTGCCAGCAGTCCCCGATTTACCCCTAGCACAGATACGCAGTATTTT
CASSPRFTPSTDTQYF
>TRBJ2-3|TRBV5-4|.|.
TGTGCCAGCAGCTTAAAGGGTACGGATACGCAGTATTTT
CASSLKGTDTQYF
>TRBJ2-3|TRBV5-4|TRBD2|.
TGTGCCAGCAGCTCTAAGCGGGAGGGAGGGGATACGCAGTATTTT
CASSSKREGGDTQYF
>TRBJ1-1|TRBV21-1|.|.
TGTGCCAGCAGCCCGCGGACAGAGAAGAACACTGAAGCTTTCTTT
CASSPRTEKNTEAFF
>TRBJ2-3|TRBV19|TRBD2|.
TGTGCCAGTAGTTTGGGACTATCCTTCAGAGATACGCAGTATTTT
CASSLGLSFRDTQYF
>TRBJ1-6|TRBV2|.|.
TGTGCCAGCAGGAAGGACGGGGGGGATTCACCCCTCCACTTT
CASRKDGGDSPLHF
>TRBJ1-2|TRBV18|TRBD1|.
TGTGCCAGCTCACCACCCGGACAGGAGATCGCAGGGGGCTACACCTTC
CASSPPGQEIAGGYTF
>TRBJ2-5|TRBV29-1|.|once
TGCAGCGTATTGTCTCCGGGCCGTGGCGAGACCCAGTACTTC
CSVLSPGRGETQYF
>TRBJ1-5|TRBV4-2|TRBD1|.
TGTGCCAGCAGCCAAGATTCGGACAGGGCCAATCAGCCCCAGCATTTT
CASSQDSDRANQPQHF